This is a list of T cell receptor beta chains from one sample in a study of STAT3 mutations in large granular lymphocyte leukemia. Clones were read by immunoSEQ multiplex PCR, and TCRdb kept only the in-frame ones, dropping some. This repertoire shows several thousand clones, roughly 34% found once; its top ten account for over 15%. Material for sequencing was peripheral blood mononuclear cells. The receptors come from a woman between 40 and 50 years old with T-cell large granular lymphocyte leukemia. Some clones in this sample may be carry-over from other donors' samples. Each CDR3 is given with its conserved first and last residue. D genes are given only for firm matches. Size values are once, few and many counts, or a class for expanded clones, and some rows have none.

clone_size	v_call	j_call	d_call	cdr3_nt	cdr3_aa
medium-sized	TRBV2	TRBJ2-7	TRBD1	TGTGCCAGCTACCGACAGGGTAACTACGAGCAGTACTTC	CASYRQGNYEQYF
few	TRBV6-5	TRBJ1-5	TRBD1	TGTGCCAGCAGATCCGGGACAGGGGGCGATCAGCCCCAGCATTTT	CASRSGTGGDQPQHF
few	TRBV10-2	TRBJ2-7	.	TGCGCCACCTGGGGCGGCCGAGGCCTATCCTACGAGCAGTACTTC	CATWGGRGLSYEQYF
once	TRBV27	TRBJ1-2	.	TGTGCCAGCCGCCGTGTAGGGGGACTTTCAAGTGGCTACACCTTC	CASRRVGGLSSGYTF
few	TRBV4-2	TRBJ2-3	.	TGTGCCAGCAGCCAAGAATGGACAACAACAGATACGCAGTATTTT	CASSQEWTTTDTQYF
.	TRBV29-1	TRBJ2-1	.	TGCAGCGTTGACCAGGGGACCTACAATGAGCAGTTCTTC	CSVDQGTYNEQFF
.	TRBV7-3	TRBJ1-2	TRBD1	TGTGCCAGCAGCCCCGGGACAGAATCTTCTTATGGCTACACCTTC	CASSPGTESSYGYTF
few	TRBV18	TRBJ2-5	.	TGTGCCAGCTCACAGGAGGGGGCTAGCGATGGGACCCAGTACTTC	CASSQEGASDGTQYF
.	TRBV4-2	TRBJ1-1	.	TGTGCCAGCAGCCAAGGACCCAACACTGAAGCTTTCTTT	CASSQGPNTEAFF
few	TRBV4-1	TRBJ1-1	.	TGCGCCAGCAGCCAGGCCGGGTCTCGGGAGGGTGAAGCTTTCTTT	CASSQAGSREGEAFF
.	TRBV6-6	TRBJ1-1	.	TGTGCCAGCAGTTACTCTTTCCTAGACACTGAAGCTTTCTTT	CASSYSFLDTEAFF
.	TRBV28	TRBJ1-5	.	TGTGCCAGCCAGACCGCATTGGGCAATCAGCCCCAGCATTTT	CASQTALGNQPQHF
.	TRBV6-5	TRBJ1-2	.	TGTGCCAGCAGTTACTCGACTTCGTCGGGGTCCTATGGCTACACCTTC	CASSYSTSSGSYGYTF
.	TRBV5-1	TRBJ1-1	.	TGCGCCAGCAGCACCCCCGAGGCAGGGCCCGCGTTCATGAACACTGAAGCTTTCTTT	CASSTPEAGPAFMNTEAFF
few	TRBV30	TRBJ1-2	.	TGTGCCTGGACAGCCCAGGGGCTCCGGGCTAACTATGGCTACACCTTC	CAWTAQGLRANYGYTF
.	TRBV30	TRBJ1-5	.	TGTGCCTGGAGTCCTGGAGGGTCGAGCAATCAGCCCCAGCATTTT	CAWSPGGSSNQPQHF
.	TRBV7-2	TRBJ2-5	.	TGTGCCAGCAGCTCCCGACAGCTCCAAGAGACCCAGTACTTC	CASSSRQLQETQYF
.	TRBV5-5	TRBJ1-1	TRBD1	TGTGCCAGCAACTTCCCAGGGGGCACTGAAGCTTTCTTT	CASNFPGGTEAFF
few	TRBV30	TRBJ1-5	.	TGTGCCTGGAGTGCAGATAGCAATCAGCCCCAGCATTTT	CAWSADSNQPQHF
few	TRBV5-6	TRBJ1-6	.	TGTGCCAGCAGCCGGGGACACACACCCCTCCACTTT	CASSRGHTPLHF
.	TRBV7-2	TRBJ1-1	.	TGTGCCATTTCCGCCGGGGCGGACACTGAAGCTTTCTTT	CAISAGADTEAFF
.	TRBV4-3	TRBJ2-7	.	TGCGCCAGCAGCCAAGATCGTTTTGGGACCTCCTACGAGCAGTACTTC	CASSQDRFGTSYEQYF
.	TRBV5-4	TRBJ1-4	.	TGTGCCAGCAGCCTGGGGGGGGGTAATGAAAAACTGTTTTTT	CASSLGGGNEKLFF
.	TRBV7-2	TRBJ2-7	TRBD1	TGTGCCAGCAGTTATAGTGGGCAGGGGGCTTTCGAGCAGTACTTC	CASSYSGQGAFEQYF
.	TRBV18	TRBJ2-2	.	TGTGCCAGCTCACCACAGGAAACCGGGAACACCGGGGAGCTGTTTTTT	CASSPQETGNTGELFF
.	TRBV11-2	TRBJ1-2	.	TGTGCCAGCAGCTTAGGGGGCTATGGCTACACCTTC	CASSLGGYGYTF
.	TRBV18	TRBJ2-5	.	TGTGCCAGCTCACGGGGGATCCAAGAGACCCAGTACTTC	CASSRGIQETQYF
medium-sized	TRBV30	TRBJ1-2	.	TGTGCCCACGGTGGCTGGGGCTACACCTTC	CAHGGWGYTF
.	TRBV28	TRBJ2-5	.	TGTGCCAGCAGCCAATCGGGGGAAGAGACCCAGTACTTC	CASSQSGEETQYF
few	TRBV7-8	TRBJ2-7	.	TGTGCCAGCAGCTTACCAGGCCCGCACTACGAGCAGTACTTC	CASSLPGPHYEQYF
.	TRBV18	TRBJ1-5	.	TGTGCCAGCTCACCACAGGGCAATCAGCCCCAGCATTTT	CASSPQGNQPQHF
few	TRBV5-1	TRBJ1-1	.	TGCGCCAGCAGCTTGGCCAGATCAGGTGAAGCTTTCTTT	CASSLARSGEAFF
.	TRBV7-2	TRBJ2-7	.	TGTGCCAGCAGCTTAGTTAGAAGGGAGCTCTACGAGCAGTACTTC	CASSLVRRELYEQYF
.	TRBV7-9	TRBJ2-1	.	TGTGCCAGCAGCCTTACTAGCTCCCGTTACAATGAGCAGTTCTTC	CASSLTSSRYNEQFF
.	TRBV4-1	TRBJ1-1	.	TGCGCCAGCAGCCAAGATAAAGGGTTTGGGGTACAAGCTTTCTTT	CASSQDKGFGVQAFF
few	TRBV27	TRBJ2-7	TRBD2	TGTGCCAGCAGTTTCCGGACTAGCGGGACTGGGGAGCAGTACTTC	CASSFRTSGTGEQYF
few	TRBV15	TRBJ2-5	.	TGTGCCACCAGCAGAGATCTCAAGGAGACCCAGTACTTC	CATSRDLKETQYF
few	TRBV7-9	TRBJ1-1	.	TGTGCCAGCAGCTCCCAAGGGACTTTGAACACTGAAGCTTTCTTT	CASSSQGTLNTEAFF
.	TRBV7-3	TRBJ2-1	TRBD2	TGTGCCAGCAGCCCCCTGGCGGGGGGCGGCAATGAGCAGTTCTTC	CASSPLAGGGNEQFF
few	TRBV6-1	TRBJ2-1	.	TGTGCCAGCAGTGTATATTTAGGAAAGCAGTTCTTC	CASSVYLGKQFF
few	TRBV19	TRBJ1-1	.	TGTGCCAGTAGTACACCATGGAGGAACACTGAAGCTTTCTTT	CASSTPWRNTEAFF
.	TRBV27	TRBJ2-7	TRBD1	TGTGCCAGCACGACCCGGGACAGTGGGCTTGTGGAGCAGTACTTC	CASTTRDSGLVEQYF
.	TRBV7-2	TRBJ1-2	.	TGTGCCAGCAGCTTAGTGGGGAGGTGGGTTTGGAACTATGGCTACACCTTC	CASSLVGRWVWNYGYTF
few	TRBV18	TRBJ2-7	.	TGTGCCAGCTCACCAAGCAGTCTAGGGGGTAGGGACGAGCAGTACTTC	CASSPSSLGGRDEQYF
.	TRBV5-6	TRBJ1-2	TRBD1	TGTGCCAGCCATTCAGGGGGTGGCTACACCTTC	CASHSGGGYTF
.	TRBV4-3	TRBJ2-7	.	TGCGCCAGCAGCCAAGGGTTGGGTACCAACGAGCAGTACTTC	CASSQGLGTNEQYF
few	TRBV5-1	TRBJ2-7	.	TGCGCCAGCAGCTTGGGAGGATTGTCCCCATCCCCGTCCTACGAGCAGTACTTC	CASSLGGLSPSPSYEQYF
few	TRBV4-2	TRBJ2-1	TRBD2	TGTGCCAGCAGCCAAGACCCTGGCGGGAGGGCCAATGAGCAGTTCTTC	CASSQDPGGRANEQFF
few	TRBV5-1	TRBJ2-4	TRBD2	TGCGCCAGCAGCTCGGGAGGAGCCAAAAACATTCAGTACTTC	CASSSGGAKNIQYF
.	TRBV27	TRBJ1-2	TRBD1	TGTGCCAGCAGAAGACAGGGTTTAGAGGGCTACACCTTC	CASRRQGLEGYTF
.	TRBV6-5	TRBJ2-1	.	TGTGCCAGCAGCCAGGGGGGCAGCTCTTACAATGAGCAGTTCTTC	CASSQGGSSYNEQFF
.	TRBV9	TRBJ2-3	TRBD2	TGTGCCAGCAGCCCCCGAGCGGGAGAGTACACAGATACGCAGTATTTT	CASSPRAGEYTDTQYF
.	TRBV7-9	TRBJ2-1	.	TGTGCCAGCAGCTTATGGGGCTCAGATCTGTTCTTC	CASSLWGSDLFF
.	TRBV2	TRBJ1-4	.	TGTGCCAGTCAACGGGGGGCCCCTAATGAAAAACTGTTTTTT	CASQRGAPNEKLFF